The 4 T cell receptor beta chains below were found in one sample sequenced in a study of blood T cell repertoires in COVID-19. Libraries were prepared by immunoSEQ multiplex PCR; TCRdb keeps only in-frame clonotypes and omits some of them. The table lists 95,000 to 120,000 clones, over 80% of them singletons. Sample: peripheral blood. The receptor source for this set is a woman in her 70s with acute or convalescent COVID-19.

The CDR3 sequence: CASSVGREFYGYTF. The CDR3 DNA reads TGTGCCAGCAGCGTAGGTCGGGAATTCTATGGCTACACCTTC. The chain has TRBV9 and TRBJ1-2, with no clear D. Per the germline V gene, CDR1 is SGDLS and CDR2 is YYNGEE. The CDR3 runs 14 residues. V shed 0 bases and J shed 4 bases, with 10 bases lying between them.

This clone occurred once. V and J are TRBV7-9 and TRBJ2-7; D is unclear. CDR3 length: 12 amino acids. V lost 8 bases and J lost 4, with 12 bases in between. The germline gives CDR1 SEHNR, CDR2 FQNEAQ (reference sequence). The CDR3 loop is CASAPQSYEQYF. The CDR3 DNA reads as TGTGCCAGCGCCCCACAATCGTACGAGCAGTACTTC.

The chain combines TRBV10-2 with TRBJ2-1, with TRBD2 as a possible D gene (6 bases). V shed 4 bases and J shed 6 bases, with 10 bases lying between them. The CDR3 is made up of 13 amino acids. Germline V gives CDR1 WSHSY, CDR2 SAAADI. The CDR3 is CASSVGGGNEQFF. CDR3 nucleotides: TGCGCCAGCAGTGTGGGGGGAGGCAATGAGCAGTTCTTC.

The chain has TRBV23-1 and TRBJ2-7; D may be TRBD2 (7 bases). TRBV23-1 is assigned to the ORF class and has an uncertain function. V was pared by 10 bases and J by 7 bases, with 17 bases between. This CDR3 is built from 12 residues. CDR3 DNA: TGCGCCAAGCTAGGAAAGGGGGGGGAGCAGTACTTC. It yields the protein CAKLGKGGEQYF.